The 12 T cell receptor beta chains below all came from one sample that was sequenced in a study of OX40 agonist ivuxolimab in advanced cancers. TCRdb's copy holds only in-frame clones and misses some; the assay was immunoSEQ multiplex PCR. This sample has approximately 58,000 clones, with 86% found just once. This specimen consisted of CD4+ or CD8+ T cells sorted from blood, obtained in a trial of the OX40 agonist ivuxolimab. All receptors come from an adult with an advanced solid tumor such as melanoma, head and neck, liver or kidney cancer.

The genes are TRBV2 and TRBJ2-1; 10 bases map to TRBD2. The V gene end was trimmed by 2 bases and the J gene end by 5 bases; junction bases not matched to a gene: 9. From germline, CDR1 is SNHLY and CDR2 FYNNEI. CDR3 size: 17 residues. DNA for the CDR3: TGTGCCAGCAGTGAATGGGGAAGCGGGGGGGCTAACAATGAGCAGTTCTTC. Protein: CASSEWGSGGANNEQFF. The variable domain in full, completed from reference TRBV2 and TRBJ2-1, reads EPEVTQTPSHQVTQMGQEVILRCVPISNHLYFYWYRQILGQKVEFLVSFYNNEISEKSEIFDDQFSVERPDGSNFTLKIRSTKLEDSAMYFCASSEWGSGGANNEQFFGPGTRLTVL.

The V gene is TRBV6-5, the J gene TRBJ1-2; 8 bases are a match to TRBD1. This CDR3 spans 14 amino acids. In germline, CDR1 is MNHEY, CDR2 SVGAGI. J gave up 0 bases and V 6 bases, and 3 bases lay outside the gene matches. The CDR3 sequence is CASRGDRTNYGYTF. In nucleotides, the CDR3 is TGTGCCAGCAGGGGGGACAGGACTAACTATGGCTACACCTTC.

The chain carries TRBV2 and TRBJ2-5, with 9 bases fitting TRBD1. The length of the CDR3 is 12 residues. Germline assignment: CDR1 SNHLY and CDR2 FYNNEI. With V trimmed by 6 bases and J by 4 bases, 0 bases remained unmatched. CDR3 residues: CASRDRGETQYF. The CDR3 DNA reads as TGTGCCAGCAGGGACAGGGGAGAGACCCAGTACTTC.

The chain has TRBV18 and TRBJ2-1, with a possible D match to TRBD1 (5 bases). From germline, CDR1 is KGHSH and CDR2 LQKENI. V was cut by 3 bases and J by 8 bases, with 17 bases left in between. There are 15 residues in the CDR3. The CDR3 reads CASSPQGITLDEQFF. As DNA, the CDR3 is TGTGCCAGCTCACCCCAGGGAATCACTTTAGATGAGCAGTTCTTC.

The chain is built from TRBV28 and TRBJ1-5; D is unresolved. The V gene lost 2 bases and the J gene lost 7 bases, with 6 bases spanning the gap. Germline assignment: CDR1 MDHEN and CDR2 SYDVKM. The CDR3 contains 12 residues. As DNA, the CDR3 is TGTGCCAGCAGTTTAAGGGTGCAGCCCCAGCATTTT. Its protein product is CASSLRVQPQHF.

The chain has TRBV28 and TRBJ1-6; D perhaps matches TRBD1 (6 bases). The CDR3 covers 14 residues. Germline assignment: CDR1 MDHEN and CDR2 SYDVKM. V gave up 2 bases and J gave up 9 bases, with 11 bases separating them. Written as DNA, the CDR3 is TGTGCCAGCAGTTTAGACAGGATAATTTCACCCCTCCACTTT. This translates into CASSLDRIISPLHF.

Only a few counts were recorded for this clone. The V call is TRBV7-2, the J call TRBJ2-7, with D possibly TRBD2 on 6 matching bases. Germline loops: CDR1 SGHTA, CDR2 FQGNSA. Deletions cut 2 bases from V and 7 bases from J, with 15 bases between. This CDR3 is built from 14 residues. CDR3 in amino acids: CASSLLASLGEQYF. Here the CDR3 DNA reads TGTGCCAGCAGCTTACTAGCGTCGTTGGGAGAGCAGTACTTC. Supplemented by reference TRBV7-2 and TRBJ2-7, the full variable domain reads GAGVSQSPSNKVTEKGKDVELRCDPISGHTALYWYRQSLGQGLEFLIYFQGNSAPDKSGLPSDRFSAERTGGSVSTLTIQRTQQEDSAVYLCASSLLASLGEQYFGPGTRLTVT.

V and J are TRBV27 and TRBJ1-4; TRBD1 might be the D (6 bases). V was clipped by 6 bases and J by 5 bases, with 16 bases between them. CDR1 is MNHEY and CDR2 is SMNVEV in the germline V gene (reference sequence). The CDR3 covers 15 residues. CDR3 DNA sequence: TGTGCCAGCAGCCATTTTAAAGGGGGGAATGAAAAACTGTTTTTT. It specifies CASSHFKGGNEKLFF.

The chain is built from TRBV18 and TRBJ1-2, with a tentative D call TRBD1 (5 bases). V gave up 5 bases and J gave up 4 bases, with 14 bases separating them. This CDR3 region has 14 residues. Germline CDR1 and CDR2: KGHSH and LQKENI. The chain's CDR3 is CASSEKTESYGYTF. The CDR3 DNA sequence: TGTGCCAGCTCAGAAAAGACAGAATCCTATGGCTACACCTTC.

The gene calls are TRBV18 and TRBJ1-5, with D perhaps TRBD1 (5 bases). This CDR3 contains 13 residues. Germline CDR1 reads KGHSH; CDR2 reads LQKENI. V shed 2 bases and J shed 4 bases, with 6 bases lying between them. In DNA form, the CDR3 reads TGTGCCAGCTCACCAAACAGGAATCAGCCCCAGCATTTT. It yields the protein CASSPNRNQPQHF.

The chain has TRBV5-1 and TRBJ2-5; 9 positions agree with TRBD2. Losses at the gene ends were 7 bases for V and 2 bases for J; bases not matched to a gene: 6. The CDR3 covers 14 residues. Germline-derived CDR1 and CDR2 are SGHRS and YFSETQ. The CDR3 spells CASERGDLQETQYF. In DNA, the CDR3 is TGCGCCAGCGAGCGGGGGGACTTACAAGAGACCCAGTACTTC.

V and J are TRBV5-1 and TRBJ1-1; D is ambiguous. There are 15 residues in the CDR3. V lost 0 bases to trimming and J lost 0 bases, with 9 bases between them. Germline V gene lookup returns CDR1 SGHRS and CDR2 YFSETQ. This CDR3 is CASSLGGQMNTEAFF. In DNA form, the CDR3 reads TGCGCCAGCAGCTTGGGAGGTCAGATGAACACTGAAGCTTTCTTT.